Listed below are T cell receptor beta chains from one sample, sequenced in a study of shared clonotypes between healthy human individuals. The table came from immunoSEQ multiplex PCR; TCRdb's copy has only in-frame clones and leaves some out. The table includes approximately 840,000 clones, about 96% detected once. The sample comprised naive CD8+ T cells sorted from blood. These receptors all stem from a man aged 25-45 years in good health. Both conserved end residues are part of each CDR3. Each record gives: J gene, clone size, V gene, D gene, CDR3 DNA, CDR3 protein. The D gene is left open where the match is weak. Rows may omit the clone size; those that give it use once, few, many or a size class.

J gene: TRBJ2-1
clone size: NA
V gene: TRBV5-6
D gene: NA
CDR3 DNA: TGTGCCAGCAGCTTGCCTAGTCTTAATGAGCAGTTCTTC
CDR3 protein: CASSLPSLNEQFF

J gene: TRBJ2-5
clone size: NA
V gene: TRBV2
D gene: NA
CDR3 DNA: TGTGCCAGCAGTGAGCGAGGTCGAAGGGGAGAGACCCAGTACTTC
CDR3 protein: CASSERGRRGETQYF

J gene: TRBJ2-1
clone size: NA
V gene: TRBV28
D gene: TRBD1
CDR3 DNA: TGTGCCAGCAGTTCCCTCTCCCGGGACAGGGGGCTTGATGAGCAGTTCTTC
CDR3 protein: CASSSLSRDRGLDEQFF

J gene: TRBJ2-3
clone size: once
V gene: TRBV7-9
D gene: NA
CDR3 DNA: TGTGCCAGCAGCTTTATAAGAGGGCCGCATACGCAGTATTTT
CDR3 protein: CASSFIRGPHTQYF

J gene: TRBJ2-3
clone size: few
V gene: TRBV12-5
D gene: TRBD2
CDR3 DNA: TGTGCTAGTGGTTTTGGCCTAGCGGGAGGCCGGAGCACAGATACGCAGTATTTT
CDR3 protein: CASGFGLAGGRSTDTQYF

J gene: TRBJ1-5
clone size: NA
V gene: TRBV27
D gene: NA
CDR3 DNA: TGTGCCAGCAGGCTAGCAGGGTCCAATCAGCCCCAGCATTTT
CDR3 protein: CASRLAGSNQPQHF

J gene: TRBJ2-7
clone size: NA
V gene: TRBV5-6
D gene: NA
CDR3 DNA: TGTGCCAGCAGCCCGCCAGACAATAGCTACGAGCAGTACTTC
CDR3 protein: CASSPPDNSYEQYF

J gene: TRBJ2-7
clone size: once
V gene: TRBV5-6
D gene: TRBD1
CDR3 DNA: TGTGCCAGCAGCTTGGGTGCAGGGGGAACCTACGAGCAGTACTTC
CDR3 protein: CASSLGAGGTYEQYF

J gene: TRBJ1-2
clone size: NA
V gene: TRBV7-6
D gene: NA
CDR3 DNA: TGTGCCAGCAGCTCCAAAATAGTACCGCTGGGACCCGGCTACACCTTC
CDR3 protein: CASSSKIVPLGPGYTF

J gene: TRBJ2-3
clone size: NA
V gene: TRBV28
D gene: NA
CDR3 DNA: TGTGCCAGCAGCCCGACAGATACGCAGTATTTT
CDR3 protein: CASSPTDTQYF

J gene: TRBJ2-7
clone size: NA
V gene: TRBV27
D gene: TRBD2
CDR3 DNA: TGTGCCAGCAGTCCCTACCGGGGGGTAATTGAGCAGTACTTC
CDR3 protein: CASSPYRGVIEQYF

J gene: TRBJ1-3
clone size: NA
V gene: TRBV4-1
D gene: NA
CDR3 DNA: TGCGCCAGCAGCCAAGATTTGGGGTACCACACCATATATTTT
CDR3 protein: CASSQDLGYHTIYF

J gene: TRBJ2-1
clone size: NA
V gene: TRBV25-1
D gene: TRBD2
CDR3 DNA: TGTGCCAGCAGTGAACTAGCGGGAGTCAATGAGCAGTTCTTC
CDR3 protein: CASSELAGVNEQFF

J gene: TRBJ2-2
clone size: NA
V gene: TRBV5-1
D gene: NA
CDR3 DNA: TGCGCCAGCAGCTTGGAACTCCAGGGCATCATGAACACCGGGGAGCTGTTTTTT
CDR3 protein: CASSLELQGIMNTGELFF

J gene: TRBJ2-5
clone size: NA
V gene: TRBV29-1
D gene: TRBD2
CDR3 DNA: TGCAGCGTTGAAGTGGGGGGGAGTTGGACCCAGTACTTC
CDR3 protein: CSVEVGGSWTQYF

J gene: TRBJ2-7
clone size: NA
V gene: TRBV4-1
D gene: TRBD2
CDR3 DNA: TGCGCCAGCAGCCAAGTAGGCGGGAGCTCCTACGAGCAGTACTTC
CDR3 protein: CASSQVGGSSYEQYF

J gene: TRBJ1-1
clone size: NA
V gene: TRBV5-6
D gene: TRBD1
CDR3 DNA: TGTGCCAGCAGCCCAAACAGGGGTGAAGCTTTCTTT
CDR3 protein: CASSPNRGEAFF

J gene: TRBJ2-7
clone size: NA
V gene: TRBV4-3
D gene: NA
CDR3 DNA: TGCGCCAGCAGCCAAGATCGGAGTACAACCTACGAGCAGTACTTC
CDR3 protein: CASSQDRSTTYEQYF

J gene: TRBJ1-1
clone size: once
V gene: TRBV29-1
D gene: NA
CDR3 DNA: TGCAGCGTTGAATTGCTCATTGAAGCTTTCTTT
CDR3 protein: CSVELLIEAFF

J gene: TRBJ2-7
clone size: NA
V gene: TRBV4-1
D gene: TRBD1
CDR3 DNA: TGCGCCAGCAGCCAAGTACAGGGGGCGCGGCGCGAGCAGTACTTC
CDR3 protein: CASSQVQGARREQYF

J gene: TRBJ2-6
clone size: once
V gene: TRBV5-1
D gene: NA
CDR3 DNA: TGCGCCAGCAGAACCGAGCCCTTGAAGCCTGGGGCCAACGTCCTGACTTTC
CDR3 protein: CASRTEPLKPGANVLTF

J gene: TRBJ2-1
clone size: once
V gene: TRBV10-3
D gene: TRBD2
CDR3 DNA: TGTGCCATCAGTGCCAGTCCCGGCGGGACTAGCGGGATAGGAACAGCATACAATGAGCAGTTCTTC
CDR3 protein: CAISASPGGTSGIGTAYNEQFF

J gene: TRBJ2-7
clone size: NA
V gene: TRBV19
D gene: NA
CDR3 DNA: TGTGCCAGCGGGCCTTGGAACGAGCAGTACTTC
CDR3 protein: CASGPWNEQYF

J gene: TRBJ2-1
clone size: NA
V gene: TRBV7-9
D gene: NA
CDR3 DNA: TGTGCCAGCAGCTTGGAGGGGATCGGTGAGCAGTTCTTC
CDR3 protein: CASSLEGIGEQFF

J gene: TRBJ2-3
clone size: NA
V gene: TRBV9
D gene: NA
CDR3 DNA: TGTGCCAGCAGCGCCTTCAGCCTGGCCGATACGCAGTATTTT
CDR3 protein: CASSAFSLADTQYF

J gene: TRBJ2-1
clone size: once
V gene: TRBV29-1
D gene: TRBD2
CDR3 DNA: TGCAGCGTTGAAAGACCACTAGCGGCCCGATGGGATGAGCAGTTCTTC
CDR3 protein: CSVERPLAARWDEQFF

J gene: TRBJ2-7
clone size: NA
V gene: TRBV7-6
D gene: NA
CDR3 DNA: TGTGCCAGCAGCTTGGTAGCGGAGACTACCTACGAGCAGTACTTC
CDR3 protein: CASSLVAETTYEQYF

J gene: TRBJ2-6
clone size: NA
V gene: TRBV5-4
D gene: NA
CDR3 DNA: TGTGCCAGCAGCCCGGGCTCTGGGGCCAACGTCCTGACTTTC
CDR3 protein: CASSPGSGANVLTF

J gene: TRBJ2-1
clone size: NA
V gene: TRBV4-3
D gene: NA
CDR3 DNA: TGCGCCAGCAGCCAAAATACAGGGTACAATGAGCAGTTCTTC
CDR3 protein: CASSQNTGYNEQFF

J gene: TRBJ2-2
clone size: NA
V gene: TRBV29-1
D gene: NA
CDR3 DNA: TGCAGCGCTAAGGGGGACACCGGGGAGCTGTTTTTT
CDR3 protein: CSAKGDTGELFF

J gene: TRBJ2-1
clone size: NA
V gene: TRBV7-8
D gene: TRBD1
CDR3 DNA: TGTGCCAGCAGCTTCGGGACAGGCCTGTGGCTCTTC
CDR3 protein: CASSFGTGLWLF

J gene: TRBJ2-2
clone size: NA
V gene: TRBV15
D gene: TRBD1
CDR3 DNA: TGTGCCACCAGCAGAGACCTGGACAGGGCGAACACCGGGGAGCTGTTTTTT
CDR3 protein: CATSRDLDRANTGELFF

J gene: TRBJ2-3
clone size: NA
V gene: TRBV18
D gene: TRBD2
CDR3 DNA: TGTGCCAGCTCACCAGGGACTAGCGGATTAGATACGCAGTATTTT
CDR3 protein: CASSPGTSGLDTQYF

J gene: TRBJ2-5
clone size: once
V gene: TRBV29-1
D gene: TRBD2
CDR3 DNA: TGCAGCGTTGAAGGTTTCAAGCGGGAGCGGTTGGAGACCCAGTACTTC
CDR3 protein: CSVEGFKRERLETQYF

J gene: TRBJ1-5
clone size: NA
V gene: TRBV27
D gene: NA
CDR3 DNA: TGTGCCAGCAGTTCCGGACAGCTTAATCAGCCCCAGCATTTT
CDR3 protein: CASSSGQLNQPQHF

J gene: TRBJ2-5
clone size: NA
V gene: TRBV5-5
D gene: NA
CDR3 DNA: TGTGCCAGCAGCTTGACAGCCCAAGAGACCCAGTACTTC
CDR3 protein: CASSLTAQETQYF

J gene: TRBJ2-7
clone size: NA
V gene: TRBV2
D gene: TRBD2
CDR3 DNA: TGTGCCAGCAGTGATAGGTCTAGCGGGGGCTACGAGCAGTACTTC
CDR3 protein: CASSDRSSGGYEQYF

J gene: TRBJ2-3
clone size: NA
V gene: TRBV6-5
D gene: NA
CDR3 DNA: TGTGCCAGCAGTCGCGCCCCCGCAGATACGCAGTATTTT
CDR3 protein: CASSRAPADTQYF

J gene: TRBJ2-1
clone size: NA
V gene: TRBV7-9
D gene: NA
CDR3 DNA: TGTGCCAGCATTCCCGCCCCTACAGGGACCAGCTACAATGAGCAGTTCTTC
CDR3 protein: CASIPAPTGTSYNEQFF

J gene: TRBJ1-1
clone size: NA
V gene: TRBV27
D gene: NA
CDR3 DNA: TGTGCCAGCAGTTTAACCAGGAACACTGAAGCTTTCTTT
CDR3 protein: CASSLTRNTEAFF

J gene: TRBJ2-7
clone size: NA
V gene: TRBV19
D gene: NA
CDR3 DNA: TGTGCCAGTAGTACGGGAGCCATCTCCTACGAGCAGTACTTC
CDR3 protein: CASSTGAISYEQYF

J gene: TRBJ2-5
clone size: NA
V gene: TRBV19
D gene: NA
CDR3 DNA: TGTGGCCCATGGACAGCGTACCAAGAGACCCAGTACTTC
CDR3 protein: CGPWTAYQETQYF

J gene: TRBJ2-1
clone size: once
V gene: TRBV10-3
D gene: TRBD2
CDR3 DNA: TGTGCCACCTTTGGGGGGGGACGGGTAGATGAGCAGTTCTTC
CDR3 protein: CATFGGGRVDEQFF

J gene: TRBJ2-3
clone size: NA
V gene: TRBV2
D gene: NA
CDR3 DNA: TGTGCCAGCAAGGGGAATCTGGATACGCAGTATTTT
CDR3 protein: CASKGNLDTQYF

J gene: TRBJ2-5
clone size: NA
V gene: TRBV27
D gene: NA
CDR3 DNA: TGTGCCAGCAGTAGGGCGGGGGAGACCCAGTACTTC
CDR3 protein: CASSRAGETQYF

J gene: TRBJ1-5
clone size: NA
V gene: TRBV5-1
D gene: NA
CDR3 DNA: TGCGCCAGCAGCTTGGGACCAGGGGTTTTTCAGCCCCAGCATTTT
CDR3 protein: CASSLGPGVFQPQHF

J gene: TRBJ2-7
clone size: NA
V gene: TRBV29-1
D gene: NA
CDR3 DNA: TGCAGCGTTGAAGGACCAACCTACGAGCAGTACTTC
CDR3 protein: CSVEGPTYEQYF

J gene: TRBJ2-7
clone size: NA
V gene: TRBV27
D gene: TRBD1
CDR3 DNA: TGTGCCAGCAGTTTAAGCGACGGGGACAGGGTCTACGAGCAGTACTTC
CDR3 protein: CASSLSDGDRVYEQYF

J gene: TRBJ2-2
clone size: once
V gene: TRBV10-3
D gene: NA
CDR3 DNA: TGTGCCATCAGTGAGGAAATGGGGGAGCTGTTTTTT
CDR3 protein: CAISEEMGELFF

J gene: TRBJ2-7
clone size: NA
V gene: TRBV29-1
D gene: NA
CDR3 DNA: TGCAGCGTCCCGATCGGTACCTACGAGCAGTACTTC
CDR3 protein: CSVPIGTYEQYF

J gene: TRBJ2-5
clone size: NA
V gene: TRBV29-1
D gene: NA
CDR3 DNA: TGCAGCGTTGAGCGTGAGACCCAGTACTTC
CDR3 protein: CSVERETQYF

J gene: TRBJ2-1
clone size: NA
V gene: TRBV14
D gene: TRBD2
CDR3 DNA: TGTGCCAGCAGCCAGCTACAGCAAGGACTCGGGACTAGCGCCCACAATGAGCAGTTCTTC
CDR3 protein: CASSQLQQGLGTSAHNEQFF

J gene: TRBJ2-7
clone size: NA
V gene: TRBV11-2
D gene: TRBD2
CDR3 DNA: TGTGCCAGCAGCTTCGCACTAGCGGAAACCTACGAGCAGTACTTC
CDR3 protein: CASSFALAETYEQYF

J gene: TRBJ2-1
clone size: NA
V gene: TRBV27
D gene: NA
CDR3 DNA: TGTGCCAGCAGTTCCCCAGGGTACAATGAGCAGTTCTTC
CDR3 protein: CASSSPGYNEQFF

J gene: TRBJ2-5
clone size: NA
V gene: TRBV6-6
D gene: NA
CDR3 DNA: TGTGCCAGCCGTTCTGAGACCCAGTACTTC
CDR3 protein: CASRSETQYF

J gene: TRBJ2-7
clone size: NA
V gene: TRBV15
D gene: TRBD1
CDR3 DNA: TGTGCCACCAGCCCCCGGGACAGGCCCTACGAGCAGTACTTC
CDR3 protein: CATSPRDRPYEQYF

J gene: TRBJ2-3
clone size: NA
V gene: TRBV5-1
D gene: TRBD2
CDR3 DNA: TGCGCCAGCAGCCCCGGGACTAGCGGAGGCACAGATACGCAGTATTTT
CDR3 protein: CASSPGTSGGTDTQYF

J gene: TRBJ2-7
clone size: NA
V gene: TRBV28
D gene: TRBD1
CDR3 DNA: TGTGCCAGCAGTACACTCCGGGACAGGGCGTTTCTAAACTCCTACGAGCAGTACTTC
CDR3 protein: CASSTLRDRAFLNSYEQYF

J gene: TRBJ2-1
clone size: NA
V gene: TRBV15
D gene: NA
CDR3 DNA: TGTGCCACCAGCAGCCTTAGGGGCTTAGGCTATGAGCAGTTCTTC
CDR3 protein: CATSSLRGLGYEQFF

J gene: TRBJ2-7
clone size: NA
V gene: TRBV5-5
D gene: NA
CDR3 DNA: TGTGCCAGCAGCCCAACCGGGGGCCGCTACGAGCAGTACTTC
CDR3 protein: CASSPTGGRYEQYF